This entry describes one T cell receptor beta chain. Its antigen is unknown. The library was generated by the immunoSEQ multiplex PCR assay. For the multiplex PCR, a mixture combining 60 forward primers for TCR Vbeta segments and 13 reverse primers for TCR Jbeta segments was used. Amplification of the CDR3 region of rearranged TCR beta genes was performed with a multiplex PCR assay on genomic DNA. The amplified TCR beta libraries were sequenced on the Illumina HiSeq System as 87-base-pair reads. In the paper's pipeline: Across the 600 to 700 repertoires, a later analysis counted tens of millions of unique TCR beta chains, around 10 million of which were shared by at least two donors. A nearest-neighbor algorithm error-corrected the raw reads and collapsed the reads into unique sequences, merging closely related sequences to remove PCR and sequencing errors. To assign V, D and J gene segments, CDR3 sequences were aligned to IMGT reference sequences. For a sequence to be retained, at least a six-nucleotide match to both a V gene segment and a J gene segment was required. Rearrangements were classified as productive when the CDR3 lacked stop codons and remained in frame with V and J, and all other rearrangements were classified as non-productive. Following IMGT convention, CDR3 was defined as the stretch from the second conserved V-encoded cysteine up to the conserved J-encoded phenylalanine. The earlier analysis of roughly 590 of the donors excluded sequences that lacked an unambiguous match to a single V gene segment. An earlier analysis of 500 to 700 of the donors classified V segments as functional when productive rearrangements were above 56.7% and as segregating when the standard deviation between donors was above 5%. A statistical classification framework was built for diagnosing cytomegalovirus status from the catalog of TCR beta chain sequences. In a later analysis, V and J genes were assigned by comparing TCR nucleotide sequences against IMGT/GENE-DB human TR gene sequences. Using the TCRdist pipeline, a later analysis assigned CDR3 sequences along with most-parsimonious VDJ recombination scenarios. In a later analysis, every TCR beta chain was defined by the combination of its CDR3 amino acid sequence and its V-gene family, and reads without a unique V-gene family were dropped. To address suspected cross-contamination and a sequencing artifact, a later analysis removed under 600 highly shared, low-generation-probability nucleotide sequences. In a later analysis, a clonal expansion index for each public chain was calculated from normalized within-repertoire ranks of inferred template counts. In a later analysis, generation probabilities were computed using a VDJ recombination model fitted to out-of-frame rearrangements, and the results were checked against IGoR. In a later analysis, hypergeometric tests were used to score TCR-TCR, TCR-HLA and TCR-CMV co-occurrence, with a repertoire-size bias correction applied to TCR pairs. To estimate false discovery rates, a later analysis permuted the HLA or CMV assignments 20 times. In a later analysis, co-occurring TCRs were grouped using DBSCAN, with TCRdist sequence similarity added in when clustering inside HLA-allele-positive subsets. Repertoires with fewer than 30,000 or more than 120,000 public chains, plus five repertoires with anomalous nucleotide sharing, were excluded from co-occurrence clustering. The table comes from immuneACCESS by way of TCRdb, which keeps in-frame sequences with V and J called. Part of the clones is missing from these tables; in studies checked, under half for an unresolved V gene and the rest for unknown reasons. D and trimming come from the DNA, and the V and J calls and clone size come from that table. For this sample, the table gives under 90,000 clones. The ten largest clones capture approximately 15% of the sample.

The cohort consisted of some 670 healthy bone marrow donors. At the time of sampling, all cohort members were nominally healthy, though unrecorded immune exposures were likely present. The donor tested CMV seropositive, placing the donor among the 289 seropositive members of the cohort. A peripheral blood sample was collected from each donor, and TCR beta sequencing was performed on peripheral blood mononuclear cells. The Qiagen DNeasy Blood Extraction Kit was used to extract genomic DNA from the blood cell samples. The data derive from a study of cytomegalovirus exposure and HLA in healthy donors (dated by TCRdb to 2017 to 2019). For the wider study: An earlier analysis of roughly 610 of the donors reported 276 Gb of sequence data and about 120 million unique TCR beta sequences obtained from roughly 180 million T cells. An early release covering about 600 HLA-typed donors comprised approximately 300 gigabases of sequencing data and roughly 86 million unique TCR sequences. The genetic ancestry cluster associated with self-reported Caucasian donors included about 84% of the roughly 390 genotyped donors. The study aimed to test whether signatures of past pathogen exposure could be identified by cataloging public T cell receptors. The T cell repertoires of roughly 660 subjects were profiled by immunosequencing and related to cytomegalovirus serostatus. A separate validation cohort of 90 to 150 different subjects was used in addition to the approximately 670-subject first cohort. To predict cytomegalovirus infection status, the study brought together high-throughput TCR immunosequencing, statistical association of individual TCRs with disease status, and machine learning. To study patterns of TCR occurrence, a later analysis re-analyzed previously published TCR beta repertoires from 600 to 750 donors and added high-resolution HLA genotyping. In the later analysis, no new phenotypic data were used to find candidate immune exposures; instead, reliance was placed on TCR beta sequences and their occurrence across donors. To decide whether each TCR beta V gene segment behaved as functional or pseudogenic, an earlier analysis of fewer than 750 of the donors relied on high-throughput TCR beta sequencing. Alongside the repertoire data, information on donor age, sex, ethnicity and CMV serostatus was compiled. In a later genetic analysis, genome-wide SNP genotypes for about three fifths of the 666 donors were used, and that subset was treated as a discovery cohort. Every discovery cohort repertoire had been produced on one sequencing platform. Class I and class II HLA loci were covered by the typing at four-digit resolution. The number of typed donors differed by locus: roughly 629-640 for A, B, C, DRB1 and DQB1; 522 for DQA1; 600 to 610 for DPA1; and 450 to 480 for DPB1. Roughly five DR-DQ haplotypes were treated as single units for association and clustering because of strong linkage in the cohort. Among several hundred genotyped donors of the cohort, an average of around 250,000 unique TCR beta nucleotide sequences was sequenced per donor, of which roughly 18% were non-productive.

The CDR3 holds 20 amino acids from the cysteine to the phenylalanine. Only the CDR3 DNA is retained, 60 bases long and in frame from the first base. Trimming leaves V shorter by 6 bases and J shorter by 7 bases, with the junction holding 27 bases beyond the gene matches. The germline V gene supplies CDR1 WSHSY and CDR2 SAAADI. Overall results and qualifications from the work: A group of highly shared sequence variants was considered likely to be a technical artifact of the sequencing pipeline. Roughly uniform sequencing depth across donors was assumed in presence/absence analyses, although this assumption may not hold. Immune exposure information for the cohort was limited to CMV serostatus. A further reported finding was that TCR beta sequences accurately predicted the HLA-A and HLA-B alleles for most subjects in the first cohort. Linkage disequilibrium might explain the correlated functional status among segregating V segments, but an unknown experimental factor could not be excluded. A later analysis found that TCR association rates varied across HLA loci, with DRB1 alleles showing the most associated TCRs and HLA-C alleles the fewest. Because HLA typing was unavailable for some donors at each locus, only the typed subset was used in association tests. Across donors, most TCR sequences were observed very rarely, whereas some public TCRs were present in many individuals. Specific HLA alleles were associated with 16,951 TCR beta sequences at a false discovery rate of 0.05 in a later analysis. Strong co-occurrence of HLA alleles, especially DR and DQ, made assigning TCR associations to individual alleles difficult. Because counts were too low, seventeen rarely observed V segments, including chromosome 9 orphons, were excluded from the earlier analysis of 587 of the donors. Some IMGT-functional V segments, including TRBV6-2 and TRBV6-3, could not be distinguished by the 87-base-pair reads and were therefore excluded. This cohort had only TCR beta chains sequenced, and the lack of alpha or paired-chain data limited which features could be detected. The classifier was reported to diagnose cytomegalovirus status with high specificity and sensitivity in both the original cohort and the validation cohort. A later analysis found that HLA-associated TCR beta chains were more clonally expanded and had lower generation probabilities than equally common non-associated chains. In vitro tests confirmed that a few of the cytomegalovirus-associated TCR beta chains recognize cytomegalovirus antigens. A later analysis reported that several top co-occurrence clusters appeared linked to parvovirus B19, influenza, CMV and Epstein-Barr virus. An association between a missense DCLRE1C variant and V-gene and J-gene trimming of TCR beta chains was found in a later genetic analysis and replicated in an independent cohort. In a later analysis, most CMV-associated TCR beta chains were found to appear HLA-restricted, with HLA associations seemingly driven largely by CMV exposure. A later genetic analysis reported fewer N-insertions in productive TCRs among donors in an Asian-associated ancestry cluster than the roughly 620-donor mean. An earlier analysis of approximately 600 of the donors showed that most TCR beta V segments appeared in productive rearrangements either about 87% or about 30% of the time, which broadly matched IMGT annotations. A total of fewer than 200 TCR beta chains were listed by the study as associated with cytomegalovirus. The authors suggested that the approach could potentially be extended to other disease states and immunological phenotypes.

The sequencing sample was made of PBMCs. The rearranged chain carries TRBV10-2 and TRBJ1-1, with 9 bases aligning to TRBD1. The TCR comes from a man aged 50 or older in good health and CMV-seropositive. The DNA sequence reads TGCGCCAGCAGAGACCCTACGGGACAGGGAGCGGCCTTTGGGTCCCGTGAAGCTTTCTTT. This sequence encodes CASRDPTGQGAAFGSREAFF.